The present entry profiles one T cell receptor (beta chain) with its context. The sample comes from a study of cytomegalovirus exposure and HLA in healthy donors. Looked up from germline, CDR1 is MNHNY and CDR2 is SVGAGI (reference sequence). The ends were cut back, 3 bases at V and 8 bases at J, with 17 bases in the middle. The CDR3 has 15 residues. The PCR ran on 60 Vbeta and 13 Jbeta primers. Sequenced by immunoSEQ multiplex PCR; TCRdb stores in-frame clones only, minus some. Here the sample spans 220,000 or so clones, about 77% being singletons. This TCR was sampled from a woman under 40 in good health and CMV-seronegative. The V and J genes are TRBV6-6 and TRBJ2-1, with TRBD2 as a possible D gene (6 bases). Specimen: PBMCs. The CDR3 loop reads CASSYLRLGVDEQFF. The CDR3 DNA reads TGTGCCAGCAGTTATCTGAGACTAGGGGTGGATGAGCAGTTCTTC.